One and the same sample provided the 6 T cell receptor beta chains below, sequenced in a study of T cell repertoires in cytomegalovirus infection. From the reads, TCRdb called clonotypes with MiXCR, one entry per CDR3 protein. The data contain around 180,000 distinct CDR3 sequences, approximately 19% of them singletons. Specimen: PBMCs. The receptor source for this set is a human donor in good health (CMV status not recorded). Some clones in this sample may be carry-over from other donors' samples.

This chain uses TRBV12-3 or TRBV12-4 with TRBJ2-7; no clear D. There are 14 residues in the CDR3. The V and J ends lost 5 bases and 1 base respectively, with 12 bases between them. CDR3 sequence reads: CASSPPGNSYEQYF. CDR3 DNA: TGTGCCAGCAGTCCCCCCGGTAATTCCTACGAGCAGTACTTC.

This clonotype was seen many times. The chain links TRBV7-2 to TRBJ2-1; TRBD1 agrees at 8 bases. After removal of 5 bases from V and 3 bases from J, the junction contained 6 bases not matched to a gene. Germline V gene sequence: CDR1 SGHTA, CDR2 FQGNSA. This CDR3 contains 15 residues. This CDR3 reads CASSPRQGIYNEQFF. DNA for the CDR3: TGTGCCAGCAGCCCTAGACAGGGGATCTACAATGAGCAGTTCTTC.

This clonotype has only a few counts. The V and J genes are TRBV12-3 or TRBV12-4 and TRBJ1-5; D gene ambiguous. Trimming took off 2 bases at V and 3 bases at J, with 5 bases between the two ends. CDR3 size: 13 residues. CDR3 sequence reads: CASSLSVNQPQHF. CDR3 DNA: TGTGCCAGCAGTTTAAGCGTCAATCAGCCCCAGCATTTT.

The CDR3 here is CASSLARTVTFGEQYF. Here the CDR3 DNA reads TGTGCCAGCAGTTTAGCCCGGACAGTTACGTTCGGCGAGCAGTACTTC. The rearrangement links TRBV28 to TRBJ2-7; tentatively, D is TRBD1 (6 bases). Germline V gives CDR1 MDHEN, CDR2 SYDVKM. The V and J ends lost 2 bases and 6 bases respectively, with 20 bases between them. The CDR3 runs 16 residues.

The V gene is TRBV20-1, the J gene TRBJ1-4, with 7 bases that match TRBD1. CDR1 and CDR2 from the germline V gene are DFQATT and SNEGSKA (reference sequence). The V and J ends lost 5 bases and 7 bases, in that order; junction bases with no gene match: 7. This CDR3 spans 13 amino acids. The chain's CDR3 is CSARDRKIEKLFF. DNA for the CDR3: TGCAGTGCTCGGGACAGAAAGATTGAAAAACTGTTTTTT.

This clonotype has a single count. The chain uses TRBV20-1 and TRBJ1-3; TRBD1 agrees at 7 bases. The CDR3 length is 19 residues. Germline CDR1 and CDR2: DFQATT and SNEGSKA (reference sequence). Trimming at V came to 5 bases and at J to 4 bases, leaving 23 bases not matched to a gene. The CDR3 DNA follows: TGCAGTGCTCTCCGATTGGGGAGGGGGCCCGAGAACTCCGGAAACACCATATATTTT. It is translated as CSALRLGRGPENSGNTIYF.